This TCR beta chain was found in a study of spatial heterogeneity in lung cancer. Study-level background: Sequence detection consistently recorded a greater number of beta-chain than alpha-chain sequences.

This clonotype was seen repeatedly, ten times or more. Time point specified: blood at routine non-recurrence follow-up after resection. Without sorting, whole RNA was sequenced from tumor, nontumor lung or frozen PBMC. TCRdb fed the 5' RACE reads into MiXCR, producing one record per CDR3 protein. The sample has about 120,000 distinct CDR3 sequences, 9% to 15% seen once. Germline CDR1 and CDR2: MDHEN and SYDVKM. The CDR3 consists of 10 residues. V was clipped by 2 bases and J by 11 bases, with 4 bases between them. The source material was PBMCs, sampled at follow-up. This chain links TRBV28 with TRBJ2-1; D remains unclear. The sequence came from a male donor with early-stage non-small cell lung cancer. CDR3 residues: CASSLTQQFF. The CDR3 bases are TGTGCCAGCAGTTTAACTCAGCAGTTCTTC.